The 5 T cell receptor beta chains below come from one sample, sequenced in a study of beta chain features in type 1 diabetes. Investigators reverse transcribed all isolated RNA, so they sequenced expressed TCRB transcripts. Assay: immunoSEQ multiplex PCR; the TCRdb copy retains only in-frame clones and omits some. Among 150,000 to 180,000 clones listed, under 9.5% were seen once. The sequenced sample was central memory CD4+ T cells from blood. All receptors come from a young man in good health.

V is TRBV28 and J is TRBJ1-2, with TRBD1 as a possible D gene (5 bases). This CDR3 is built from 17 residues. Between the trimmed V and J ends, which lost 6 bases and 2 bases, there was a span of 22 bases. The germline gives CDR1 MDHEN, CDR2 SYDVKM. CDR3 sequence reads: CASSPPNLAAGNYGYTF. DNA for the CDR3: TGTGCCAGCAGCCCACCCAACCTGGCAGCAGGGAACTATGGCTACACCTTC.

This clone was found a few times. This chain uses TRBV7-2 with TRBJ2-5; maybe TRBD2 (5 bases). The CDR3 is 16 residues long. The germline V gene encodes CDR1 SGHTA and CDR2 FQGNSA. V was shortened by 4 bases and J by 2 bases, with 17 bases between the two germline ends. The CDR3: CASSSGRQRQQETQYF. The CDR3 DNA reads TGTGCCAGCAGCTCCGGACGGCAGCGGCAGCAAGAGACCCAGTACTTC.

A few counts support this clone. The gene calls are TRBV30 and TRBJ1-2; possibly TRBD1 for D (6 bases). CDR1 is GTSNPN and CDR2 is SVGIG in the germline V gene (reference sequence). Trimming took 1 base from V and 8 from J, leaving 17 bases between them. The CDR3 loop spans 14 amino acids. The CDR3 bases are TGTGCCTGGAGTGCACGAACGACAGGTCGCGGCTACACCTTC. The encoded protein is CAWSARTTGRGYTF.

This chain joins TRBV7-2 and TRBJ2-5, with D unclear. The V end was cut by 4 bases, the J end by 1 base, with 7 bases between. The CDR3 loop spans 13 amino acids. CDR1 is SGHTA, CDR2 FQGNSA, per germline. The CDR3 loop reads CASSSRTQETQYF. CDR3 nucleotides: TGTGCCAGCAGCTCGCGAACCCAAGAGACCCAGTACTTC.

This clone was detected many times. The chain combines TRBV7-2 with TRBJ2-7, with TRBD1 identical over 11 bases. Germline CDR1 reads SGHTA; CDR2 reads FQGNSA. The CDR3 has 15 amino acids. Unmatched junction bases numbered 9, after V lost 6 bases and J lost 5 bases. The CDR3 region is CASRLPGQGDDEQYF. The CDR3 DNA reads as TGTGCCAGCAGGCTACCGGGACAGGGGGACGACGAGCAGTACTTC.